Listed here are 20 T cell receptor beta chains from one sample, sequenced in a study of blood T cell repertoires in COVID-19. Data came from immunoSEQ multiplex PCR; TCRdb stores just in-frame clones and leaves some out. Of about 180,000 clones listed, roughly 85% were seen once; the top ten hold roughly 8.7%. The sample comprised peripheral blood. All receptors come from a man aged 45-65 years with active or convalescent COVID-19.

The genes are TRBV6-5 and TRBJ1-3; D remains ambiguous. CDR1 is MNHEY and CDR2 is SVGAGI in the germline V gene. The V gene lost 7 bases and the J gene lost 1 base, with 5 bases spanning the gap. This CDR3 contains 12 residues. CDR3 protein: CASTSSGNTIYF. As DNA, the CDR3 is TGTGCCAGCACGAGTTCTGGAAACACCATATATTTT.

The chain combines TRBV6-4 with TRBJ2-2, with TRBD2 as a possible D gene (6 bases). There are 15 residues in the CDR3. Trimming stripped 7 bases from V and 6 bases from J, with 18 bases between. Germline CDR1 reads MRHNA; CDR2 reads SNTAGT. The DNA for the CDR3 is TGTGCCAGCAAGAGGGACTTCCTTATGTCCGGGGAGCTGTTTTTT. Translating it yields CASKRDFLMSGELFF.

The DNA of the CDR3 is TGTGCCATCAGTGGGCAGGGAACCACTGAAGCTTTCTTT. This gives the protein CAISGQGTTEAFF. The chain employs TRBV10-3 and TRBJ1-1; D perhaps matches TRBD1 (5 bases). From germline, CDR1 is ENHRY and CDR2 SYGVKD. The CDR3 consists of 13 residues. V lost 4 bases and J lost 4, with 10 bases in between.

The chain carries TRBV7-2 and TRBJ1-4, with D uncertain. Trimming took off 7 bases at V and 7 bases at J, with 19 bases between the two ends. CDR3 length: 15 amino acids. Germline loops: CDR1 SGHTA, CDR2 FQGNSA. For the CDR3, the DNA is TGTGCCAGCACCGCCGGAATGGGGAGCGGTGAAAAACTGTTTTTT. It encodes CASTAGMGSGEKLFF.

This clone was picked up a small number of times. The chain combines TRBV29-1 with TRBJ1-2; D perhaps matches TRBD1 (6 bases). The CDR3 totals 13 residues. Looked up from germline, CDR1 is SQVTM and CDR2 is ANQGSEA. V was clipped by 6 bases and J by 5 bases, with 16 bases between them. For the CDR3, the DNA is TGCAGCGTATCTACAGGGATTTTATATGGCTACACCTTC. Its translation is CSVSTGILYGYTF.

The chain has TRBV5-1 and TRBJ1-1; 9 positions agree with TRBD1. V was clipped by 4 bases and J by 1 base; unmatched bases: 8. Germline V gives CDR1 SGHRS, CDR2 YFSETQ. The length of the CDR3 is 16 residues. The DNA for the CDR3 is TGCGCCAGCAGCCTGAGGACAGGGGAGTGGAACACTGAAGCTTTCTTT. This translates into CASSLRTGEWNTEAFF.

The chain joins TRBV6-6 to TRBJ2-5, with 7 bases aligning to TRBD2. CDR1 is MNHNY and CDR2 is SVGAGI in the germline V gene (reference sequence). J gave up 4 bases and V 0 bases, and 2 bases lay outside the gene matches. This CDR3 has 14 amino acids. CDR3 bases: TGTGCCAGCAGTTACTCTAGCGGGTTAGAGACCCAGTACTTC. Its translation: CASSYSSGLETQYF.

This clone was picked up a small number of times. The chain couples TRBV2 to TRBJ2-7; D uncertain. Per the germline V gene, CDR1 is SNHLY and CDR2 is FYNNEI. The CDR3 is 13 amino acids. The germline V and J ends were trimmed by 6 bases and 3 bases, with 12 bases remaining between them. The CDR3 region is CASRAGGDYEQYF. CDR3 coding DNA: TGTGCCAGCAGGGCCGGTGGAGACTACGAGCAGTACTTC.

CDR3 nucleotides: TGTGCCAGCAGCTCCTCGGGACAGCCTACCGGGGAGCTGTTTTTT. This codes for CASSSSGQPTGELFF. The chain links TRBV5-6 to TRBJ2-2; TRBD1 aligns across 7 bases. The CDR3 runs 15 residues. V dropped 3 bases and J dropped 5; count of bases not matched to a gene: 7. Germline V gives CDR1 SGHDT, CDR2 YYEEEE.

The chain uses TRBV19 and TRBJ2-2, with 7 bases aligning to TRBD1. The CDR3 spans 14 residues. The ends lost 4 bases at V and 1 base at J; junction bases unmatched: 0. Germline loops: CDR1 LNHDA, CDR2 SQIVND (reference sequence). The CDR3 nucleotides are TGTGCCAGTAGTAGGACAGGGAACACCGGGGAGCTGTTTTTT. This translates into CASSRTGNTGELFF.

J is TRBJ2-7 and V is TRBV5-5, with TRBD1 as a possible D gene (6 bases). Between the trimmed V and J ends, which lost 0 bases and 3 bases, there was a span of 7 bases. Germline values: CDR1 SGHKS, CDR2 YYEKEE (reference sequence). The CDR3 covers 13 residues. CDR3 in amino acids: CASSLDRDYEQYF. The CDR3 nucleotides are TGTGCCAGCAGCTTGGACAGGGACTACGAGCAGTACTTC.

V is TRBV3-1 (or the pseudogene TRBV3-2) and J is TRBJ1-4; TRBD1 aligns across 9 bases. CDR3 length equals 16 residues. Looked up from germline, CDR1 is LGHDT and CDR2 is YNNKEL (reference sequence). V lost 1 base to trimming and J lost 8 bases; unmatched junction nucleotides: 8. This CDR3 reads CASSQGQGVGGEKLFF. CDR3 bases: TGTGCCAGCAGCCAAGGACAGGGGGTCGGTGGGGAAAAACTGTTTTTT.

The V gene is TRBV7-3, the J gene TRBJ2-1; TRBD1 might be the D (6 bases). The CDR3 extends over 15 amino acids. V lost 4 bases to trimming and J lost 9 bases, with 19 bases between them. Germline V gene sequence: CDR1 SGHTA, CDR2 FQGTGA. The CDR3 loop reads CASSSATGFSSEQFF. In nucleotides, the CDR3 is TGTGCCAGCAGCTCGGCTACAGGGTTTAGTAGTGAGCAGTTCTTC.

The rearrangement joins TRBV18 to TRBJ2-2; tentatively, D is TRBD1 (6 bases). Germline-derived CDR1 and CDR2 are KGHSH and LQKENI. V was trimmed by 3 bases and J by 4 bases, leaving 15 bases between them. The CDR3 spans 16 residues. In DNA form, the CDR3 reads TGTGCCAGCTCACCGCCTACAGGGACCGGCACCGGGGAGCTGTTTTTT. It specifies CASSPPTGTGTGELFF. Drawing the rest from reference TRBV18 and TRBJ2-2, the complete variable domain is NAGVMQNPRHLVRRRGQEARLRCSPMKGHSHVYWYRQLPEEGLKFMVYLQKENIIDESGMPKERFSAEFPKEGPSILRIQQVVRGDSAAYFCASSPPTGTGTGELFFGEGSRLTVL.

In its sample, this clone was seen once. This chain joins TRBV3-1 (or the pseudogene TRBV3-2) and TRBJ1-2; D uncertain. Trimming shortened V by 1 base and J by 3 bases, and 9 bases separated the two germline ends. Germline V gene lookup returns CDR1 LGHDT and CDR2 YNNKEL (reference sequence). This CDR3 comprises 14 residues. This CDR3 reads CASSQVPVYYGYTF. CDR3 DNA sequence: TGTGCCAGCAGCCAAGTTCCAGTGTACTATGGCTACACCTTC.

CDR3 loop: CASSSFGQGNYGYTF. CDR3 DNA sequence: TGTGCCAGCAGTTCCTTCGGACAGGGGAACTATGGCTACACCTTC. The V gene is TRBV6-5, the J gene TRBJ1-2; 9 positions agree with TRBD1. This CDR3 contains 15 residues. Trimming removed 4 bases from V and 2 bases from J; junction bases left unmatched: 5. Germline CDR1 is MNHEY and CDR2 is SVGAGI.

The V gene is TRBV6-6, the J gene TRBJ2-1, with 7 bases lining up with TRBD1. J was trimmed by 8 bases and V by 7 bases; bases with no gene match: 5. Looked up from germline, CDR1 is MNHNY and CDR2 is SVGAGI (reference sequence). CDR3 length: 12 amino acids. The CDR3 here is CASKDQGDEQFF. The DNA of the CDR3 is TGTGCCAGCAAAGATCAGGGGGATGAGCAGTTCTTC.

V and J are TRBV9 and TRBJ1-2, with TRBD1 matching 7 bases. The germline CDR1 and CDR2 sequences are SGDLS and YYNGEE. V lost 3 bases to trimming and J lost 5 bases; unmatched junction nucleotides: 7. This CDR3 contains 14 residues. The CDR3 protein is CASSGPDRAYGYTF. Here the CDR3 DNA reads TGTGCCAGCAGCGGGCCAGACAGGGCTTATGGCTACACCTTC.

V is TRBV29-1 and J is TRBJ1-2, with D possibly TRBD1 on 6 matching bases. The germline V gene has CDR1 SQVTM and CDR2 ANQGSEA. The CDR3 extends over 18 amino acids. V dropped 0 bases and J dropped 2 bases, with 22 bases sitting between them. The CDR3 loop reads CSVEEGPGTTGNNYGYTF. The DNA for the CDR3 is TGCAGCGTTGAAGAAGGCCCCGGGACAACCGGGAACAACTATGGCTACACCTTC.

The chain uses TRBV29-1 and TRBJ1-2; D unresolved. Germline CDR1 SQVTM, CDR2 ANQGSEA. This CDR3 comprises 14 residues. V dropped 0 bases and J dropped 1 base, with 9 bases sitting between them. For the CDR3, the DNA is TGCAGCGTTGAAGACACTAACGGTAACTATGGCTACACCTTC. Its protein is CSVEDTNGNYGYTF. Together with reference TRBV29-1 and TRBJ1-2, the CDR3 gives the full variable domain: SAVISQKPSRDICQRGTSLTIQCQVDSQVTMMFWYRQQPGQSLTLIATANQGSEATYESGFVIDKFPISRPNLTFSTLTVSNMSPEDSSIYLCSVEDTNGNYGYTFGSGTRLTVV.